Given below is one T cell receptor (beta chain) in context. The antigen is undetermined. Treatment: roughly ten-day PBMC culture with coronavirus spike peptide pools or control peptides (ViraFEST assay). Prior to the COVID-19 pandemic (2011-2018), the unexposed donor's CD4+ T cells were collected. Cell supply allowing, SARS-CoV-2 S/N and four cold-coronavirus spikes probed unexposed-donor CD4+ T cells. This sample was included in a study of vaccination and CD4 T cells after COVID-19. For the study at large: The convalescents comprised six males and four females, two of them Hispanic. Each participant underwent a two-dose regimen of either the BNT162b2 or the mRNA-1273 vaccine.

This CDR3 contains 17 residues. With the Oncomine TCR Beta short-read assay, DNA from cultured CD4+ T cells was sequenced. The genomic DNA was obtained from cultured CD4+ T cells by extraction with the QIAamp micro DNA kit. TCRdb re-called the PCR reads through MiXCR, storing one row per CDR3 protein. The sample includes more than 8,500 distinct CDR3 sequences, 25% to 30% of them seen just once. The source of this sequence is a human donor in good health. Sequenced: CD4+ T cells from blood, cultured in vitro. J is TRBJ2-2 and V is TRBV21-1; TRBD1, as called in the table, went unchecked against the DNA. TRBV21-1 is a pseudogene. The CDR3 loop reads CASSNYPLGISNGELFF. For the CDR3, the DNA is TGTGCCAGCAGCAATTACCCCCTGGGGATTTCGAACGGGGAGCTGTTTTTT.